A selection of T cell receptor beta chains follows, all from one sample in a study of blood T cells in healthy people across ages. One entry per CDR3 protein results from TCRdb running MiXCR on the 5' RACE reads. The sample lists more than 650,000 distinct CDR3 sequences; roughly 53% were seen once. The sequencing input was blood. The source of these receptors is an elderly man in good health. Each CDR3 is given with its conserved first and last residue. The D gene is left open where the match is weak. Clone size is not always given. Where it is, it says once, few, many or a class for expanded clones.

d_call	clone_size	j_call	v_call	cdr3_aa	cdr3_nt
TRBD2	few	TRBJ2-4	TRBV4-2	CASSQGREGAKNIQYF	TGTGCCAGCAGCCAAGGGCGGGAGGGAGCCAAAAACATTCAGTACTTC
.	.	TRBJ1-1	TRBV20-1	CSAVAGSTEAFF	TGCAGTGCTGTAGCAGGTTCCACTGAAGCTTTCTTT
TRBD2	.	TRBJ2-7	TRBV11-2	CASSLATGLAGGSYEQYF	TGTGCCAGCAGCTTAGCTACGGGACTAGCGGGAGGGTCCTACGAGCAGTACTTC
.	.	TRBJ2-3	TRBV10-3	CAINRGDERYAYF	TGTGCCATCAACCGAGGCGATGAAAGATACGCGTATTTT
TRBD1	.	TRBJ2-7	TRBV6-5	CASSYSTGTHYEQYF	TGTGCCAGCAGTTACTCGACAGGGACCCATTACGAGCAGTACTTC
.	.	TRBJ1-2	TRBV24-1	CATSDSGRAYGYTF	TGTGCCACCAGTGATTCAGGCAGGGCCTATGGCTACACCTTC
TRBD1	.	TRBJ2-7	TRBV3-1	CASTTGTAPSEQYF	TGTGCCAGCACTACCGGGACAGCACCCTCCGAGCAGTACTTC
.	many	TRBJ1-2	TRBV29-1	CSVDHSGVGYTF	TGCAGCGTTGATCACAGCGGTGTGGGCTACACCTTC
TRBD2	.	TRBJ2-5	TRBV27	CASSGGGNEQYF	TGTGCCAGCAGTGGGGGAGGGAATGAGCAGTACTTC
.	few	TRBJ1-6	TRBV27	CASSYRGSPLHF	TGTGCCAGCAGTTATCGGGGTTCACCCCTCCACTTT
.	few	TRBJ2-1	TRBV5-6	CASSPGRTLNEQFF	TGTGCCAGCAGCCCGGGACGTACACTCAATGAGCAGTTCTTC
TRBD2	.	TRBJ2-3	TRBV9	CASSVVGSGSTDTQYF	TGTGCCAGCAGCGTAGTTGGTAGCGGGAGTACAGATACGCAGTATTTT
.	many	TRBJ2-7	TRBV5-1	CASSSQGGSYEQYF	TGTGCCAGCAGTTCCCAGGGGGGATCCTACGAGCAGTACTTC
TRBD2	.	TRBJ2-7	TRBV12-3/TRBV12-4	CASAAGAEQYF	TGTGCCAGCGCAGCGGGAGCCGAGCAGTACTTC
TRBD2	.	TRBJ2-7	TRBV18	CASSPGTRGYEQYF	TGTGCCAGCTCACCAGGGACTAGAGGATACGAGCAGTACTTC
TRBD1	once	TRBJ1-1	TRBV5-1	CASSRRTGGEAFF	TGCGCCAGCAGCCGGAGAACAGGGGGTGAAGCTTTCTTT
.	few	TRBJ2-1	TRBV29-1	CSVGGVPYNEQFF	TGCAGCGTAGGGGGGGTCCCCTACAATGAGCAGTTCTTC
.	.	TRBJ2-2	TRBV2	CASRTRADTGELFF	TGTGCCAGCAGGACTCGAGCGGACACCGGGGAGCTGTTTTTT
.	few	TRBJ2-1	TRBV2	CASSEAYEQFF	TGTGCCAGCAGTGAAGCCTATGAGCAGTTCTTC
TRBD2	few	TRBJ2-7	TRBV5-6	CASSEIGRATSDEQYF	TGTGCCAGCAGTGAAATCGGGAGGGCCACCTCCGACGAGCAGTACTTC
TRBD1	few	TRBJ1-2	TRBV24-1	CATSDPGQGFGGYTF	TGTGCCACCAGTGATCCAGGACAGGGGTTCGGCGGCTACACCTTC
.	.	TRBJ1-2	TRBV5-5	CASSFNDYGYTF	TGTGCCAGCAGCTTTAATGACTATGGCTACACCTTC
.	few	TRBJ1-4	TRBV29-1	CSVEDGGNEKLFF	TGCAGCGTTGAAGATGGAGGTAATGAAAAACTGTTTTTT
.	many	TRBJ2-1	TRBV29-1	CSVPPLAGCEQFF	TGCAGCGTCCCCCCACTAGCTGGATGTGAGCAGTTCTTC
.	.	TRBJ2-1	TRBV5-1	CASSSVAKSLNEQFF	TGCGCCAGCAGCTCGGTAGCGAAGAGCCTCAATGAGCAGTTCTTC
TRBD2	many	TRBJ2-4	TRBV11-1	CASSLGGDIQYF	TGTGCCAGCAGCTTGGGGGGGGACATTCAGTACTTC
TRBD1	.	TRBJ2-1	TRBV3-1	CASSSPGQGVSYNEQFF	TGTGCCAGCAGCTCCCCCGGACAGGGCGTTTCCTACAATGAGCAGTTCTTC
.	.	TRBJ1-6	TRBV6-6	CASSGQGPNSPLHF	TGTGCCAGCTCTGGGCAGGGCCCTAATTCACCCCTCCACTTT
.	.	TRBJ1-1	TRBV27	CASRPGRRVSTEAFF	TGTGCCAGCAGGCCGGGACGCAGGGTTAGCACTGAAGCTTTCTTT
.	.	TRBJ2-3	TRBV4-1	CASSRLVPGGTDTQYF	TGCGCCAGCAGCCGGTTGGTACCCGGAGGCACAGATACGCAGTATTTT
.	.	TRBJ2-1	TRBV6-2/TRBV6-3	CASNLPTVRAIEEQFF	TGTGCCAGCAATCTACCGACGGTCCGGGCAATCGAGGAGCAGTTCTTC
TRBD2	.	TRBJ2-1	TRBV11-3	CASSLVASGIPKQFF	TGTGCCAGCAGCTTAGTGGCTAGCGGGATACCAAAGCAGTTCTTC
TRBD2	.	TRBJ2-1	TRBV18	CASSPPWTSGEQFF	TGTGCCAGCTCACCCCCTTGGACTAGCGGAGAGCAGTTCTTC
TRBD2	.	TRBJ2-2	TRBV28	CASRSSGTNTGELFF	TGTGCCAGCAGATCTAGCGGAACGAACACCGGGGAGCTGTTTTTT
.	few	TRBJ2-7	TRBV6-5	CASRATGAYEQYF	TGTGCCAGCAGGGCGACAGGAGCCTACGAGCAGTACTTC
TRBD1	few	TRBJ2-5	TRBV7-2	CASSQQGSQETQYF	TGTGCCAGCAGTCAACAGGGGTCCCAAGAGACCCAGTACTTC
.	.	TRBJ2-5	TRBV4-1	CASSQGPASYQYF	TGCGCCAGCAGCCAAGGTCCAGCAAGCTATCAGTACTTC
.	.	TRBJ1-2	TRBV10-3	CATIGSQGSTQNYGYTF	TGTGCCACCATTGGGAGTCAGGGCTCGACACAAAACTATGGCTACACCTTC
TRBD2	.	TRBJ2-7	TRBV20-1	CSARTGLAGVSVGYEQYF	TGCAGTGCTAGGACGGGACTAGCGGGAGTTAGTGTCGGCTACGAGCAGTACTTC
TRBD2	.	TRBJ2-1	TRBV7-2	CASSSSSGAFNEQFF	TGTGCCAGCAGCTCCTCTAGCGGGGCTTTCAATGAGCAGTTCTTC
.	.	TRBJ2-5	TRBV20-1	CSANLIIGQETQYF	TGCAGTGCTAACTTAATTATCGGCCAAGAGACCCAGTACTTC
TRBD1	.	TRBJ1-2	TRBV6-6	CASSSTGTGYTF	TGTGCCAGCAGTTCGACAGGGACCGGCTACACCTTC
TRBD2	.	TRBJ2-7	TRBV6-5	CASSYGTSDANEQYF	TGTGCCAGCAGTTACGGGACTAGCGATGCCAACGAGCAGTACTTC
.	.	TRBJ2-7	TRBV20-1	CSATGPYEQYF	TGCAGTGCTACAGGGCCCTACGAGCAGTACTTC
.	.	TRBJ2-7	TRBV29-1	CSVRPQGYEQYF	TGCAGCGTTCGTCCACAGGGCTACGAGCAGTACTTC
.	few	TRBJ2-3	TRBV6-5	CASSYGLGLGRGGTDTQYF	TGTGCCAGCAGTTACGGGTTGGGACTCGGACGGGGAGGCACAGATACGCAGTATTTT
TRBD1	few	TRBJ2-7	TRBV12-3/TRBV12-4	CASRANRGNYEQYF	TGTGCCAGCAGGGCAAACAGGGGAAACTACGAGCAGTACTTC
.	.	TRBJ1-2	TRBV6-1	CTSSTADTNYGYTF	TGTACCAGCAGTACAGCCGATACTAACTATGGCTACACCTTC
.	few	TRBJ2-1	TRBV18	CASSPSPSGGSHSYNEQFF	TGTGCCAGCTCACCTTCTCCATCGGGGGGCTCCCACTCCTACAATGAGCAGTTCTTC
.	few	TRBJ2-3	TRBV20-1	CSARDHTSRYAYF	TGCAGTGCTAGAGATCACACTAGCAGATACGCGTATTTT
.	few	TRBJ1-5	TRBV12-3/TRBV12-4	CASSLTQPQHF	TGTGCCAGCAGTTTAACCCAGCCCCAGCATTTT
TRBD2	.	TRBJ2-7	TRBV5-1	CASSGSGRADYEQYF	TGCGCCAGCAGCGGGTCCGGGAGGGCCGATTACGAGCAGTACTTC
TRBD2	.	TRBJ2-5	TRBV7-9	CASSLAKLAGVETQYF	TGTGCCAGCAGCTTAGCGAAACTAGCGGGAGTGGAGACCCAGTACTTC
.	few	TRBJ2-3	TRBV7-9	CASSLGQVGRYAYF	TGTGCCAGCAGCTTAGGGCAGGTGGGCCGATACGCGTATTTT